This passage covers 13 T cell receptor beta chains from one sample sequenced in a study of T-cell reconstitution after alpha-beta-depleted transplantation in children (dated by TCRdb to about 2016). Libraries were prepared through PCR. Sequencing instrument: Illumina HiSeq 2500. To normalize quantification of the TCRbeta repertoire, the TCR libraries were built with molecular barcoding that relied on unique molecular identifiers. TCRdb reran the public reads through fastp at Q25 and MiXCR, keeping productive beta chains. For every CDR3 protein sequence, its rows merge into one entry that carries the most common genes and DNA. A total of about 610,000 distinct CDR3 sequences appear in this sample, under 12% of them only once. The ten largest make up about 4% of the sample. Sequenced here: PBMCs from the stem cell graft donor, sampled from the stem cell graft. Source of these receptors: a human donor who donated a stem cell graft to a child with acute myeloid leukemia.

This clonotype was counted at least ten times. The J gene is TRBJ1-1, the V gene TRBV20-1; unclear D gene. Germline-derived CDR1 and CDR2 are DFQATT and SNEGSKA (reference sequence). V lost 2 bases to trimming and J lost 5 bases, with 9 bases between them. The CDR3 consists of 12 residues. DNA of the CDR3: TGCAGTGCTAGACTGAGAGGGACTGAAGCTTTCTTT. It is translated as CSARLRGTEAFF.

This clonotype showed up just a few times. The chain is built from TRBV6-5 and TRBJ2-7; perhaps D is TRBD1 or TRBD2 (5 bases each). Germline CDR1 reads MNHEY; CDR2 reads SVGAGI. The CDR3 loop spans 14 amino acids. V lost 0 bases and J 4 bases, leaving 10 bases between the germline ends. The CDR3 here is CASSYSTGTYEQYF. In nucleotides, the CDR3 is TGTGCCAGCAGTTACTCGACTGGGACGTACGAGCAGTACTTC.

At least ten counts were recorded for this clonotype. The V and J genes are TRBV5-8 and TRBJ2-1; no reliable D call. The CDR3 covers 14 residues. The V gene lost 2 bases and the J gene lost 6 bases, with 12 bases spanning the gap. The germline gives CDR1 SGHTS, CDR2 YDEGEE. The CDR3 here is CASSLKFLLNEQFF. The CDR3 nucleotides read TGTGCCAGCAGCTTAAAGTTCTTGCTCAATGAGCAGTTCTTC. Combining the CDR3 with reference TRBV5-8 and TRBJ2-1 gives the whole variable domain EAGVTQSPTHLIKTRGQQATLRCSPISGHTSVYWYQQALGLGLQFLLWYDEGEERNRGNFPPRFSGRQFPNYSSELNVNALELEDSALYLCASSLKFLLNEQFFGPGTRLTVL.

A note on this clonotype: A read error may account for a junction end that differs from germline. V usage is TRBV7-7 and J usage is TRBJ2-1; weak D call: TRBD2 (5 bases). The CDR3 covers 14 residues. In germline, CDR1 is SSHAT, CDR2 FNYEAQ (reference sequence). CDR3 in amino acids: CASSLATRSDEQFF. The CDR3 coding sequence is TGTGCTAGCAGCTTAGCGACTCGCTCCGATGAGCAGTTCTTC.

CDR3 residues: CASSDSGRAGETQYF. The CDR3 DNA reads as TGTGCCAGCAGTGATAGCGGGAGGGCCGGAGAGACCCAGTACTTC. The chain uses TRBV2 and TRBJ2-5; 11 nucleotides align to TRBD2. Per the germline V gene, CDR1 is SNHLY and CDR2 is FYNNEI. V lost 3 bases to trimming and J lost 4 bases; unmatched junction nucleotides: 4. This CDR3 is built from 15 residues.

A remark on this clonotype: A much larger clone sits a single nucleotide away, making a read error possible. The chain is built from TRBV20-1 and TRBJ2-3; D is ambiguous. The germline gives CDR1 DFQATT, CDR2 SNEGSKA (reference sequence). The CDR3 extends over 13 amino acids. CDR3 nucleotides: TGCTGTGCGCCTCCCGTAAGCACAGATACGCAGTATTTT. This gives the protein CCAPPVSTDTQYF.

This clonotype was seen a handful of times. V is TRBV7-2 and J is TRBJ1-5, with a tentative D call TRBD1 (6 bases). This CDR3 has 12 amino acids. V was pared by 7 bases and J by 7 bases, with 11 bases between. Germline CDR1 reads SGHTA; CDR2 reads FQGNSA. In nucleotides, the CDR3 is TGTGCCAGCACCTTGGGGGGCCAGCCCCAGCATTTT. Residues: CASTLGGQPQHF.

The V gene is TRBV5-6, the J gene TRBJ2-1, with 14 bases matching TRBD2. Germline CDR1 reads SGHDT; CDR2 reads YYEEEE. The V and J ends lost 4 bases and 9 bases, in that order; junction bases with no gene match: 6. This CDR3 region has 15 residues. CDR3 in amino acids: CASSRTSGRFSEQFF. The CDR3 coding sequence is TGTGCCAGCAGCCGGACTAGCGGGAGGTTTAGTGAGCAGTTCTTC.

In this sample, this clonotype turned up many times. CDR3 sequence reads: CASSWGYGYTF. DNA of the CDR3: TGTGCCAGCAGCTGGGGATATGGCTACACCTTC. The chain joins TRBV6-2 or TRBV6-3 to TRBJ1-2, with D uncertain. CDR1 is MNHEY, CDR2 SVGEGT, per germline. CDR3 length equals 11 residues. V was shortened by 6 bases and J by 5 bases, with 7 bases between the two germline ends.

This clonotype has a handful of counts. This sequence joins TRBV18 and TRBJ2-7; 8 bases fit TRBD1. The CDR3 loop spans 17 amino acids. The germline CDR1 and CDR2 sequences are KGHSH and LQKENI. Trimming took 0 bases from V and 0 from J; bases not matched to a gene: 7. The CDR3 reads CASSPPIDRGLSYEQYF. For the CDR3, the DNA is TGTGCCAGCTCACCACCGATCGACAGGGGACTCTCCTACGAGCAGTACTTC.

This clonotype was picked up many times. The chain uses TRBV20-1 and TRBJ2-1; D is ambiguous. The CDR3 sequence is 12 residues long. The V and J ends lost 2 bases and 3 bases respectively, with 5 bases between them. Germline CDR1 reads DFQATT; CDR2 reads SNEGSKA (reference sequence). The CDR3, as DNA: TGCAGTGCTAGATCCCACTACAATGAGCAGTTCTTC. It yields the protein CSARSHYNEQFF.

This clonotype was counted only a few times. The rearrangement links TRBV5-1 to TRBJ2-1, with a weak D call TRBD2 (5 bases). Germline CDR1 reads SGHRS; CDR2 reads YFSETQ. The V gene lost 6 bases and the J gene lost 6 bases, with 13 bases spanning the gap. The CDR3 sequence is 13 residues long. The CDR3 region is CASNPIATNEQFF. CDR3 bases: TGCGCCAGCAATCCAATAGCGACCAATGAGCAGTTCTTC.

This clonotype was recorded many times. The rearrangement joins TRBV10-3 to TRBJ2-5; no clear D. The CDR3 consists of 10 residues. Per germline, CDR1 ENHRY and CDR2 SYGVKD. V was pared by 8 bases and J by 4 bases, with 5 bases between. CDR3 loop: CAIPVETQYF. The DNA for the CDR3 is TGTGCCATCCCCGTAGAGACCCAGTACTTC.